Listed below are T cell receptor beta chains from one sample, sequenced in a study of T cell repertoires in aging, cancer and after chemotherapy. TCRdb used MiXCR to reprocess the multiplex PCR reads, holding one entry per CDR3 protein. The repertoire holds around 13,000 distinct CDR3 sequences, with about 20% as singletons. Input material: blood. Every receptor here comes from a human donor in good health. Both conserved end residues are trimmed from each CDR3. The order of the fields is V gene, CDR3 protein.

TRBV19,ASNLGAKNIQY
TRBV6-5,ASSYGPYYGYT
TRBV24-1,ATSDTTGGSGSYNEQF
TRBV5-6,ASSAGTSPTYNEQF
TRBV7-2,ASSRQGNTEAF
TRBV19,ASSMRGRYNEQF
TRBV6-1,ASSVAGAGGINEQF
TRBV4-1,ASSQSGTSVYNEQF
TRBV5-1,ASSLEGTDTQY
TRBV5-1,ASRAMTGDNYGYT
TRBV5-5,ASSFRGNTGELF
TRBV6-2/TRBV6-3,ASSAGTVPRGEKLF